Following are 4 T cell receptor beta chains from one sample sequenced in a study of early T cells in non-severe SARS-CoV-2 infection. TCRdb reprocessed the 5' RACE reads via MiXCR and lists one record per CDR3 protein. The top ten hold more than 3% of the sample, which has tens of thousands of distinct CDR3 sequences, approximately 10% seen once. The source material was whole blood, sampled at baseline. The receptors come from an adult who was a healthcare worker with PCR-confirmed SARS-CoV-2 infection or an uninfected control (not recorded which).

This clonotype ranks as medium-sized. V is TRBV30 and J is TRBJ2-1; 11 positions agree with TRBD2. The CDR3 sequence is 16 residues long. The V gene end was trimmed by 4 bases and the J gene end by 10 bases; junction bases not matched to a gene: 15. The germline gives CDR1 GTSNPN, CDR2 SVGIG (reference sequence). The CDR3: CAWTYRATGTSGEQFF. In nucleotides, the CDR3 is TGTGCCTGGACCTACAGGGCGACCGGGACTAGCGGAGAGCAGTTCTTC.

This clonotype was detected ten times or more. This chain connects TRBV6-2 or TRBV6-3 to TRBJ2-1; 9 bases are a match to TRBD2. This CDR3 is built from 17 residues. With V trimmed by 6 bases and J by 8 bases, 17 bases remained unmatched. The germline V gene has CDR1 MNHEY and CDR2 SVGEGT. CDR3 nucleotide sequence: TGTGCCAGCAGCCCCCGCGAACGTAGCGGGAGTAGTTATGAGCAGTTCTTC. Translation gives CASSPRERSGSSYEQFF.

This clonotype was picked up many times. Written as DNA, the CDR3 is TGTGCCAGCAGCCCGGGAGGACAGCAATATGGCTACACCTTC. Protein sequence: CASSPGGQQYGYTF. The chain links TRBV7-9 to TRBJ1-2; D may be TRBD1 (6 bases). The CDR3 runs to 14 residues. Trimming pared 5 bases from V and 5 bases from J, leaving 15 bases between. CDR1 is SEHNR, CDR2 FQNEAQ, per germline (reference sequence).

The V gene is TRBV18, the J gene TRBJ2-5, with D tentatively TRBD2 (6 bases). This CDR3 has 12 residues. Germline V gene sequence: CDR1 KGHSH, CDR2 LQKENI. The V end lost 3 bases, the J end lost 7 bases, and 9 bases lay between the germline ends. The CDR3 loop is CASSPGGVTQYF. The DNA of the CDR3 is TGTGCCAGCTCACCGGGCGGGGTGACCCAGTACTTC.